The clone carrying this T cell receptor beta chain came up a few times. V was shortened by 4 bases and J by 10 bases, with 16 bases between the two germline ends. The CDR3 extends over 13 amino acids. Germline assignment: CDR1 SGHDN and CDR2 FVKESK. The data originate from a study of blood T cell repertoires in COVID-19. In the study overall: The origin of the acute and convalescent COVID-19 samples was the United States, Italy and Spain. In each case, the material was cDNA or gDNA derived from T cells, B-cell-depleted T cells, or PBMCs.

Using immunoSEQ multiplex PCR, the repertoire was profiled, and TCRdb retains in-frame clones only, with some absent. The sample yields around 170,000 clones, 70% to 90% seen once. Seattle cases were enrolled at active infection and followed longitudinally. V usage is TRBV14 and J usage is TRBJ1-2; no firm D call. This sequence originates from a man between 60 and 70 years old with COVID-19, enrolled during active disease. Sequenced input: peripheral blood. The CDR3 loop reads CASSPSARVVYTF. The CDR3, as DNA: TGTGCCAGCAGCCCCTCAGCTAGAGTAGTCTACACCTTC.